The TCR beta chain described here comes from a study of CD8+CD57+ T cells in acquired aplastic anemia. In patients chosen for sequencing, flow cytometry had shown CD8+CD57+ cell expansion. V dropped 2 bases and J dropped 6 bases, with 12 bases sitting between them. The germline gives CDR1 KGHDR, CDR2 SFDVKD. The CDR3 contains 15 residues. The use of genomic DNA as template underpinned the TCR beta VDJ and CDR3 profiling. MiXCR was run by TCRdb on the reads, yielding one entry per CDR3 protein. The sample lists 150,000 to 200,000 distinct CDR3 sequences, 70% to 80% occurring once. The genes are TRBV24-1 and TRBJ2-2, with a tentative D call TRBD1 (6 bases). The sequenced sample was sorted CD4+, CD8+, or CD8+CD57+ T cells (not recorded which) from PBMCs. The sequence was obtained from a human donor with aplastic anemia. The CDR3 reads CATSDWDTTPGELFF. Written as DNA, the CDR3 is TGTGCCACCAGTGATTGGGACACGACCCCCGGGGAGCTGTTTTTT.